This entry concerns a single T cell receptor (beta chain). What it binds is not known. The data are from a study of T cells in Graves' hyperthyroidism and ophthalmopathy. The study, taken as a whole, reports: Most thyroid clonotypes with frequency above 0.001 were detected in blood.

Orbital computed tomography, thyroid ultrasound, serum thyroxine and TRAb, and clinical symptoms together informed the diagnoses. Fresh peripheral blood, roughly 10 ml, was the source of the PBMCs. The CDR3 is 16 residues long. Trimming removed 4 bases from V and 0 bases from J; junction bases left unmatched: 5. Germline CDR1 SGDLS, CDR2 YYNGEE. Template material for amplifying TCR beta CDR3 regions consisted of RNA transcripts. Initially, a first-round RT-PCR of the TCR CDR3 employed the HTBI primer set. TCRdb itself ran the multiplex PCR reads through MiXCR, one entry per CDR3 protein. The table lists 300,000 to 400,000 distinct CDR3 sequences, about 14% of them singletons.

Sequenced sample: blood. The chain has TRBV9 and TRBJ2-3; the match to TRBD2 covers 10 bases. The sequence was obtained from a woman aged 25 to 39 with Graves' ophthalmopathy. The CDR3 protein is CASSTGLAESTDTQYF. For the CDR3, the DNA is TGTGCCAGCAGCACCGGACTAGCGGAAAGCACAGATACGCAGTATTTT.